This TCR beta chain appears in the sequencing data of a study of blood T cell repertoires in COVID-19. Study details: Sources were T cells, B-cell-depleted T cells, or PBMCs; the material itself was cDNA or gDNA.

Profiling relied on immunoSEQ multiplex PCR, and the TCRdb table lists in-frame clones only, not all of them. The sample carries about 80,000 clones, about 91% recorded once. The CDR3 extends over 14 amino acids. V was cut by 3 bases and J by 6 bases, with 12 bases left in between. Per germline, CDR1 LGHNA and CDR2 YNFKEQ. This chain links TRBV4-2 with TRBJ2-1, with a possible D match to TRBD2 (6 bases). The TCR originated in a woman older than 75 with acute or convalescent COVID-19. Input material: peripheral blood. The CDR3 DNA follows: TGTGCCAGCAGCCAGCTAATGGGGGGCAATGAGCAGTTCTTC. Translating gives CASSQLMGGNEQFF.